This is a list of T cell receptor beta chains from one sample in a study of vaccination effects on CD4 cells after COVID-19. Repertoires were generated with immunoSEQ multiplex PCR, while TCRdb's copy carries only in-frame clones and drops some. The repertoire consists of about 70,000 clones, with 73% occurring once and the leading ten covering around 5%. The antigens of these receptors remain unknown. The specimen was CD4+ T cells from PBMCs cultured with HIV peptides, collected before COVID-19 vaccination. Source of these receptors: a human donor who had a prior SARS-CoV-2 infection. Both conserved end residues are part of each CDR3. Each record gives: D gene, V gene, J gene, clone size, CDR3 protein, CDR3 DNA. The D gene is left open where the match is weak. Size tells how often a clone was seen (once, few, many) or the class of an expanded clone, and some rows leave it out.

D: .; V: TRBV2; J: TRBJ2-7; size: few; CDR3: CASSKDTSYEQYF; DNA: TGTGCCAGCAGTAAGGACACCTCCTACGAGCAGTACTTC
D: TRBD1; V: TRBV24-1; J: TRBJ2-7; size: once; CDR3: CATSDRVREQYF; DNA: TGTGCCACGAGCGACAGGGTACGCGAGCAGTACTTC
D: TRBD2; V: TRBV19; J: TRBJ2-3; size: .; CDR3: CASRPRGRAPDTQYF; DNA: TGTGCCAGTAGACCGCGCGGGAGGGCCCCAGATACGCAGTATTTT
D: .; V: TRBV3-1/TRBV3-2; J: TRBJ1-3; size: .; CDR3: CASSQDSRPGNTIYF; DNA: TGTGCCAGCAGCCAAGATTCTCGGCCTGGAAACACCATATATTTT
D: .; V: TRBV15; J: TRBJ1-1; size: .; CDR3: CATSRDPGFGEAFF; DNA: TGTGCCACCAGCAGAGATCCAGGGTTCGGAGAAGCTTTCTTT
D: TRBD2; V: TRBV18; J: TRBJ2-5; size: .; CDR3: CASSAGTSGETQYF; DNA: TGTGCCAGCTCGGCCGGGACTAGCGGAGAGACCCAGTACTTC
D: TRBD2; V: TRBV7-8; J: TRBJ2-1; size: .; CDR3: CASSLDVGGRPPFF; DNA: TGTGCCAGCAGCTTAGATGTCGGCGGGAGGCCGCCGTTCTTC
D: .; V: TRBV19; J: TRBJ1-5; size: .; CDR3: CASTGALTAPGNQPQHF; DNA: TGTGCCAGTACCGGGGCACTGACAGCGCCTGGCAATCAGCCCCAGCATTTT
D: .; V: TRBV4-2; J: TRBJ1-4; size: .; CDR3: CASSQDLAEDNEKLFF; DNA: TGTGCCAGCAGCCAAGATCTGGCAGAAGATAATGAAAAACTGTTTTTT
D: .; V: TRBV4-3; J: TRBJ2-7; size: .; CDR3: CASSQRLWQGSYEQYF; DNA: TGCGCCAGCAGCCAAAGACTTTGGCAGGGCTCCTACGAGCAGTACTTC
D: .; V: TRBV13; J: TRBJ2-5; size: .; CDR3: CASSLGSPSSQYF; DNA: TGTGCCAGCAGCTTAGGCAGCCCGTCCTCCCAGTACTTC
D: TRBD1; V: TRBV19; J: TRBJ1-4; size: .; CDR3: CASSRGTGLATNEKLFF; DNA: TGTGCCAGTAGTCGGGGGACAGGGCTTGCAACTAATGAAAAACTGTTTTTT
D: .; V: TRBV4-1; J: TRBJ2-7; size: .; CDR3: CASSQEGSNSYEQYF; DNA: TGCGCCAGCAGCCAAGAGGGCAGTAACTCCTACGAGCAGTACTTC